This TCR beta chain was sequenced in a study of blood T cell repertoires in COVID-19. Whole-study context: Some COVID-19 samples were acute and others convalescent; all came from the United States, Italy and Spain. T cells, B-cell-depleted T cells, or PBMCs supplied cDNA or gDNA.

As handled by the study authors: Estimated nucleated cell counts came from reference gene primer amplification. Assay: immunoSEQ multiplex PCR; the TCRdb copy retains only in-frame clones and omits some. D and trimming were read from the DNA, whereas the V and J calls and clone size are those reported in that table. The table has 55,000 to 65,000 clones, about 80% seen once. Germline CDR1 SGHAT, CDR2 FQDESV (reference sequence). The ends were cut back, 5 bases at V and 2 bases at J, with 12 bases in the middle. The length of the CDR3 is 14 residues. This clone has only one observation. What was sequenced was peripheral blood. The receptor was derived from a woman at least 80 years old with acute or convalescent COVID-19. V is TRBV11-1 and J is TRBJ1-2; D gene unclear. Written as DNA, the CDR3 is TGTGCCAGCAGCAGTTGGGAGGAGAACTATGGCTACACCTTC. Protein sequence: CASSSWEENYGYTF.